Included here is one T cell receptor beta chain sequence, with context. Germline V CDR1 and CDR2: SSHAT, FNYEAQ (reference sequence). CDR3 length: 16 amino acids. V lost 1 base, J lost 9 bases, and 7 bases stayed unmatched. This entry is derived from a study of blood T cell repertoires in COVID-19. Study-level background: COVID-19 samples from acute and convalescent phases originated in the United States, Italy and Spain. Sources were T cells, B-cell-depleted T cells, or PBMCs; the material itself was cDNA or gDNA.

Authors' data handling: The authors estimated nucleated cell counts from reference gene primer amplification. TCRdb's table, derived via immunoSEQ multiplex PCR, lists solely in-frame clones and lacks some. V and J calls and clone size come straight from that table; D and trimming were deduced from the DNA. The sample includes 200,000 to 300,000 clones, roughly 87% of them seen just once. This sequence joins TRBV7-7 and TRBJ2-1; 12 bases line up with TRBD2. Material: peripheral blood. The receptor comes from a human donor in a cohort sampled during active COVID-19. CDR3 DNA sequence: TGTGCCAGCAGCTTAGATCTAGCGGGGGGGCTAAGTGAGCAGTTCTTC. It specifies CASSLDLAGGLSEQFF.